A single sample is the source of the 18 T cell receptor beta chains below, sequenced in a study of identical twins. MiXCR, applied by TCRdb to the 5' RACE reads, yields one record per CDR3 protein. In the table there are approximately 700,000 distinct CDR3 sequences, 5.5% to 6.5% of which are singletons. The material sequenced was naive T cells sorted from blood. These TCRs come from a man in his late teens or twenties in good health.

This clonotype appeared a few times. The J gene is TRBJ2-5, the V gene TRBV12-3 or TRBV12-4; TRBD2 aligns across 11 bases. Trimming cost V 5 bases and J 4 bases; bases outside gene matches: 6. This CDR3 has 15 residues. DNA for the CDR3: TGTGCCAGCAGTACTAGCGGGAGAGAGGGAGAGACCCAGTACTTC. The encoded protein is CASSTSGREGETQYF.

This clonotype has ten or more counts. V usage is TRBV5-1 and J usage is TRBJ2-3; 7 bases are a match to TRBD2. The germline V gene has CDR1 SGHRS and CDR2 YFSETQ. CDR3 length equals 14 residues. Trimming cost V 4 bases and J 4 bases; bases outside gene matches: 6. The CDR3 protein is CASSDRAGPDTQYF. The CDR3 coding sequence is TGCGCCAGCAGCGATCGAGCGGGACCAGATACGCAGTATTTT.

The sample holds a few counts of this clonotype. CDR3 region: CASTDPGANTEAFF. CDR3 nucleotide sequence: TGTGCCAGCACCGATCCGGGGGCGAACACTGAAGCTTTCTTT. The V and J genes are TRBV28 and TRBJ1-1; possible D gene TRBD1, 6 bases. Germline-derived CDR1 and CDR2 are MDHEN and SYDVKM. The ends were cut back, 7 bases at V and 1 base at J, with 13 bases in the middle. The CDR3 loop spans 14 amino acids.

This chain joins TRBV7-8 and TRBJ2-1; a possible D gene is TRBD1 (6 bases). Trimming removed 6 bases at V and 6 bases at J, with 15 bases between. The CDR3 contains 14 residues. Germline CDR1 is SGHVS and CDR2 is FQNEAQ. The CDR3 here is CASRTGGGGNEQFF. The CDR3 DNA sequence: TGTGCCAGCAGGACAGGAGGCGGCGGCAATGAGCAGTTCTTC. The whole variable domain, remainder taken from reference TRBV7-8 and TRBJ2-1, is GAGVSQSPRYKVAKRGQDVALRCDPISGHVSLFWYQQALGQGPEFLTYFQNEAQLDKSGLPSDRFFAERPEGSVSTLKIQRTQQEDSAVYLCASRTGGGGNEQFFGPGTRLTVL.

V usage is TRBV7-9 and J usage is TRBJ2-1; no clear D. Germline V gene lookup returns CDR1 SEHNR and CDR2 FQNEAQ (reference sequence). V was shortened by 2 bases and J by 10 bases, with 15 bases between the two germline ends. The CDR3 covers 14 residues. The CDR3 DNA is TGTGCCAGCAGCTTAACGACGCCTCAAAGGGAGCAGTTCTTC. It is translated as CASSLTTPQREQFF.

This clonotype was recorded at least ten times. The rearrangement joins TRBV4-3 to TRBJ2-1, with D possibly being TRBD2 (6 bases). Germline V lookup: CDR1 LGHNA, CDR2 YSLEER. The V end lost 0 bases, the J end lost 6 bases, and 9 bases lay between the germline ends. The CDR3 totals 14 residues. CDR3 DNA: TGCGCCAGCAGCCAAGAAGTTAGCGGCAATGAGCAGTTCTTC. It encodes CASSQEVSGNEQFF.

This clonotype showed up many times. The chain joins TRBV29-1 to TRBJ2-5; D possibly corresponds to TRBD2 (5 bases). The V gene's germline CDR1 is SQVTM and CDR2 ANQGSEA. The ends were cut back, 0 bases at V and 5 bases at J, with 10 bases in the middle. The CDR3 runs to 13 residues. The CDR3, as DNA: TGCAGCGTTGAAGATCCAGGCGGGGAGACCCAGTACTTC. It translates to CSVEDPGGETQYF.

This clonotype came up many times. This chain connects TRBV27 to TRBJ1-2, with D tentatively TRBD1 (5 bases). CDR3 size: 13 residues. The germline gives CDR1 MNHEY, CDR2 SMNVEV (reference sequence). The V end lost 8 bases, the J end lost 8 bases, and 18 bases lay between the germline ends. The CDR3 is CASRKQVEMGYTF. The CDR3, as DNA: TGTGCCAGCCGTAAACAGGTTGAGATGGGCTACACCTTC.

The rearrangement uses TRBV11-2 and TRBJ2-7; D is ambiguous. The V end was cut by 7 bases, the J end by 2 bases, with 9 bases between. Per germline, CDR1 SGHAT and CDR2 FQNNGV. The CDR3 is made up of 12 amino acids. The CDR3 loop is CASTDGTYEQYV. CDR3 in DNA: TGTGCCAGCACCGACGGTACCTACGAGCAGTACGTC.

This rearrangement joins TRBV3-1 to TRBJ2-5; no reliable D call. CDR1 LGHDT and CDR2 YNNKEL come from the germline V gene (reference sequence). Trimming cost V 3 bases and J 3 bases, with 8 bases left between them. This CDR3 has 13 residues. The CDR3: CASSQELKETQYF. DNA of the CDR3: TGTGCCAGCAGCCAGGAACTAAAAGAGACCCAGTACTTC.

This rearrangement joins TRBV7-2 to TRBJ2-7; 9 bases match TRBD2. The CDR3 sequence is 16 residues long. With 5 bases clipped from V and 0 bases from J, the junction kept 8 bases outside the gene matches. From germline, CDR1 is SGHTA and CDR2 FQGNSA. The CDR3, as DNA: TGTGCCAGCAGCCGCGGGCTAGCGGGAAGCTCCTACGAGCAGTACTTC. It yields the protein CASSRGLAGSSYEQYF.

This clonotype showed up many times. The chain couples TRBV6-1 to TRBJ1-6, with 10 positions matching TRBD1. The germline V gene has CDR1 MNHNS and CDR2 SASEGT. The CDR3 consists of 15 residues. After removal of 5 bases from V and 9 bases from J, the junction contained 7 bases not matched to a gene. In DNA form, the CDR3 reads TGTGCCAGCAGTCTGGAGGGACAGGGGTTTTCACCCCTCCACTTT. It yields the protein CASSLEGQGFSPLHF.

Many counts were recorded for this clonotype. As DNA, the CDR3 is TGCAGCGTTGGGGCGACTAGCGGGAGTGTTGAGCAGTTCTTC. Translated, it gives CSVGATSGSVEQFF. V and J are TRBV29-1 and TRBJ2-1, with 12 bases that match TRBD2. The CDR3 spans 14 residues. After removal of 4 bases from V and 9 bases from J, the junction contained 7 bases not matched to a gene. CDR1 is SQVTM, CDR2 ANQGSEA, per germline.

This clonotype was detected many times. J is TRBJ2-1 and V is TRBV5-1, with D possibly matching TRBD2 (6 bases). V was clipped by 1 base and J by 4 bases, with 12 bases between them. This CDR3 is built from 15 residues. The germline V gene encodes CDR1 SGHRS and CDR2 YFSETQ. The CDR3 region has the DNA TGCGCCAGCAGCTTGAGATTAGCGGAATACAATGAGCAGTTCTTC. It codes for CASSLRLAEYNEQFF.

Ten or more counts support this clonotype. The rearrangement joins TRBV12-3 or TRBV12-4 to TRBJ2-1; 7 nucleotides line up with TRBD2. CDR3 length: 15 amino acids. Trimming at V came to 6 bases and at J to 5 bases, leaving 10 bases not matched to a gene. CDR3 coding DNA: TGTGCCAGCAGCCGGGTTGGGGGGGTCAACAATGAGCAGTTCTTC. Translated, it gives CASSRVGGVNNEQFF.

This clonotype has at least ten counts. The chain has TRBV12-3 or TRBV12-4 and TRBJ2-3; 9 positions agree with TRBD1. V was clipped by 5 bases and J by 8 bases; unmatched bases: 14. The CDR3 has 16 amino acids. This CDR3 is CASSPHTTGGGGTQYF. In DNA form, the CDR3 reads TGTGCCAGCAGTCCCCATACTACAGGGGGCGGCGGTACGCAGTATTTT.

The chain carries TRBV11-2 and TRBJ2-5; 8 nucleotides align to TRBD2. V lost 6 bases to trimming and J lost 5 bases; unmatched junction nucleotides: 8. This CDR3 comprises 14 residues. CDR1 is SGHAT and CDR2 is FQNNGV in the germline V gene. The CDR3 sequence is CASRAGVGMETQYF. Written as DNA, the CDR3 is TGTGCCAGCAGAGCGGGAGTTGGGATGGAGACCCAGTACTTC. Using reference TRBV11-2 and TRBJ2-5 for the parts outside the CDR3, the full variable domain is EAGVAQSPRYKIIEKRQSVAFWCNPISGHATLYWYQQILGQGPKLLIQFQNNGVVDDSQLPKDRFSAERLKGVDSTLKIQPAKLEDSAVYLCASRAGVGMETQYFGPGTRLLVL.

This clonotype occurred many times. Here the CDR3 reads CASRSTGRDEQYF. The CDR3 nucleotides are TGTGCCAGCAGATCGACAGGGAGAGACGAGCAGTACTTC. This chain uses TRBV27 with TRBJ2-7, with 7 positions matching TRBD1. The ends lost 6 bases at V and 5 bases at J; junction bases unmatched: 7. Germline assignment: CDR1 MNHEY and CDR2 SMNVEV (reference sequence). The CDR3 sequence is 13 residues long.